Each of the 28 T cell receptor beta chains below was sequenced from the same sample in a study of radiation and T cells in renal cell carcinoma. Using immunoSEQ multiplex PCR, the repertoire was profiled, and TCRdb retains in-frame clones only, with some absent. Altogether approximately 85,000 clones are present, 89% being singletons, with the ten largest covering roughly 6%. Time point defined: blood 4 weeks post-SBRT, at nephrectomy. Documented treatment: 15 Gy SBRT to primary tumor, nephrectomy 4 weeks later. This material consisted of blood, taken from a patient whose treatment included radiotherapy and nephrectomy. The receptor set was obtained from a woman aged 70-85 years with renal cell carcinoma.

This rearrangement joins TRBV9 to TRBJ1-2; 9 bases are a match to TRBD1. CDR3 length: 14 residues. V lost 3 bases to trimming and J lost 5 bases; unmatched junction nucleotides: 5. Germline values: CDR1 SGDLS, CDR2 YYNGEE. DNA for the CDR3: TGTGCCAGCAGCGCTAGACAGGGGGGATATGGCTACACCTTC. This translates into CASSARQGGYGYTF.

The chain uses TRBV27 and TRBJ2-1; 9 bases fit TRBD2. The CDR3 length is 16 residues. J was trimmed by 8 bases and V by 8 bases; bases with no gene match: 16. Per the germline V gene, CDR1 is MNHEY and CDR2 is SMNVEV (reference sequence). CDR3 DNA sequence: TGTGCCAGCGGCCACTCAGCGGGGGGCCCCTTTGATGAGCAGTTCTTC. This gives the protein CASGHSAGGPFDEQFF.

The chain joins TRBV6-5 to TRBJ2-2, with TRBD1 identical over 8 bases. Per the germline V gene, CDR1 is MNHEY and CDR2 is SVGAGI. The ends lost 6 bases at V and 6 bases at J; junction bases unmatched: 9. The length of the CDR3 is 15 residues. The CDR3 region is CASSPGQELAGELFF. The DNA of the CDR3 is TGTGCCAGCAGCCCGGGACAGGAGTTGGCCGGGGAGCTGTTTTTT.

The CDR3 sequence: CASSLTQSAENNSPLHF. The DNA for the CDR3 is TGTGCCAGCAGCTTAACGCAATCGGCAGAGAATAATTCACCCCTCCACTTT. This chain connects TRBV7-9 to TRBJ1-6; D gene ambiguous. The CDR3 is 17 residues long. Trimming stripped 2 bases from V and 5 bases from J, with 16 bases between. The germline gives CDR1 SEHNR, CDR2 FQNEAQ (reference sequence).

This clone was seen a single time. CDR3 DNA sequence: TGTGCCAGCAGTTTCCCCGGGACTCATCATTTCTTT. Its protein is CASSFPGTHHFF. This chain uses TRBV28 with TRBJ1-1; D is possibly TRBD1 (5 bases). CDR1 is MDHEN, CDR2 SYDVKM, per germline. V lost 3 bases to trimming and J lost 13 bases, with 15 bases between them. The CDR3 contains 12 residues.

CDR3 nucleotide sequence: TGCAGCGTTGTTATAAGGGGAAGAATGAACACTGAAGCTTTCTTT. Its protein product is CSVVIRGRMNTEAFF. The rearrangement uses TRBV29-1 and TRBJ1-1, with D maybe TRBD1 (5 bases). This CDR3 has 15 residues. V gave up 4 bases and J gave up 0 bases, with 15 bases separating them. Germline V CDR1 and CDR2: SQVTM, ANQGSEA.

The V and J genes are TRBV5-1 and TRBJ1-3; D perhaps matches TRBD1 (5 bases). V dropped 0 bases and J dropped 1 base, with 5 bases sitting between them. This CDR3 has 14 amino acids. Per the germline V gene, CDR1 is SGHRS and CDR2 is YFSETQ. CDR3 amino acids: CASSLAGSGNTIYF. Written as DNA, the CDR3 is TGCGCCAGCAGCTTGGCAGGGTCTGGAAACACCATATATTTT. The full variable domain, rest sourced from reference TRBV5-1 and TRBJ1-3, is KAGVTQTPRYLIKTRGQQVTLSCSPISGHRSVSWYQQTPGQGLQFLFEYFSETQRNKGNFPGRFSGRQFSNSRSEMNVSTLELGDSALYLCASSLAGSGNTIYFGEGSWLTVV.

This sequence joins TRBV11-3 and TRBJ2-1; D is undetermined. Trimming shortened V by 2 bases and J by 0 bases, and 11 bases separated the two germline ends. The CDR3 length is 16 residues. Germline CDR1 and CDR2: SGHNT and YENEEA. The CDR3 loop is CASSLSVLSSYNEQFF. Here the CDR3 DNA reads TGTGCCAGCAGCTTAAGTGTCCTGAGCTCCTACAATGAGCAGTTCTTC.

The V and J genes are TRBV10-3 and TRBJ1-2; D gene uncertain. CDR1 is ENHRY and CDR2 is SYGVKD in the germline V gene. V was pared by 2 bases and J by 4 bases, with 11 bases between. The CDR3 is made up of 14 amino acids. Written as DNA, the CDR3 is TGTGCCATCAGTGAGCGGGCACCCTCCTATGGCTACACCTTC. Translated: CAISERAPSYGYTF.

The chain is built from TRBV9 and TRBJ2-1, with D tentatively TRBD1 (5 bases). The length of the CDR3 is 15 residues. Looked up from germline, CDR1 is SGDLS and CDR2 is YYNGEE. Trimming removed 0 bases from V and 6 bases from J, with 13 bases in between. The CDR3 reads CASSVGSARVNEQFF. In DNA form, the CDR3 reads TGTGCCAGCAGCGTAGGTAGTGCCAGGGTCAATGAGCAGTTCTTC. Looking up the rest from reference TRBV9 and TRBJ2-1 gives the full variable domain: DSGVTQTPKHLITATGQRVTLRCSPRSGDLSVYWYQQSLDQGLQFLIQYYNGEERAKGNILERFSAQQFPDLHSELNLSSLELGDSALYFCASSVGSARVNEQFFGPGTRLTVL.

The chain combines TRBV28 with TRBJ1-2; no definite D call. V was clipped by 10 bases and J by 2 bases, with 11 bases between them. Germline CDR1 is MDHEN and CDR2 is SYDVKM. This CDR3 comprises 12 residues. The CDR3 sequence: CAILRGNYGYTF. In nucleotides, the CDR3 is TGTGCCATCCTCCGAGGGAACTATGGCTACACCTTC.

This clone appeared once. The chain combines TRBV7-8 with TRBJ2-7; no reliable D call. There are 14 residues in the CDR3. The V gene lost 5 bases and the J gene lost 0 bases, with 11 bases spanning the gap. Germline-derived CDR1 and CDR2 are SGHVS and FQNEAQ. The CDR3 sequence: CASSGQVSSYEQYF. The CDR3 region has the DNA TGTGCCAGCAGCGGCCAGGTCAGCTCCTACGAGCAGTACTTC.

The chain is built from TRBV19 and TRBJ1-5, with D uncertain. Trimming pared 1 base from V and 5 bases from J, leaving 6 bases between. The CDR3 is made up of 13 amino acids. Germline CDR1 is LNHDA and CDR2 is SQIVND (reference sequence). This CDR3 is CASSIVWDQPQHF. CDR3 coding DNA: TGTGCCAGTAGTATAGTATGGGATCAGCCCCAGCATTTT.

V gene TRBV4-2 combines with J gene TRBJ2-1, with no clear D. This CDR3 spans 13 amino acids. Germline V gives CDR1 LGHNA, CDR2 YNFKEQ. V was cut by 0 bases and J by 7 bases, with 7 bases left in between. The CDR3 region has the DNA TGTGCCAGCAGCCAAGACTGGAGTAATGAGCAGTTCTTC. Its translation: CASSQDWSNEQFF.

This chain connects TRBV4-2 to TRBJ2-5; 7 positions match TRBD2. V lost 4 bases, J lost 5 bases, and 10 bases stayed unmatched. CDR3 length: 15 residues. Germline loops: CDR1 LGHNA, CDR2 YNFKEQ. The DNA for the CDR3 is TGTGCCAGCAGCCGGGCGTCCGGACTAGAGGAGACCCAGTACTTC. Amino acid sequence: CASSRASGLEETQYF.

This chain connects TRBV27 to TRBJ1-2, with D perhaps TRBD1 (5 bases). Deletions cut 6 bases from V and 2 bases from J, with 13 bases between. Germline CDR1 reads MNHEY; CDR2 reads SMNVEV (reference sequence). The CDR3 runs 14 residues. The CDR3 reads CASSYRAGNYGYTF. CDR3 sequence (DNA): TGTGCCAGCAGCTACCGAGCAGGGAACTATGGCTACACCTTC.

The chain couples TRBV7-2 to TRBJ2-7, with 9 bases aligning to TRBD1. Germline assignment: CDR1 SGHTA and CDR2 FQGNSA. The CDR3 contains 14 residues. V was clipped by 1 base and J by 7 bases; unmatched bases: 5. The CDR3 nucleotides are TGTGCCAGCAGCTTAGATAACAGGGGGCGAGAGCAGTACTTC. As protein: CASSLDNRGREQYF.

The CDR3 loop is CASSLAQASYGYTF. In DNA form, the CDR3 reads TGCGCCAGCAGCTTGGCCCAGGCCTCCTATGGCTACACCTTC. The rearrangement uses TRBV5-1 and TRBJ1-2; D not resolved. The CDR3 has 14 amino acids. Germline loops: CDR1 SGHRS, CDR2 YFSETQ. Deletions cut 0 bases from V and 4 bases from J, with 10 bases between.

The table lists this clone with a count of one. This chain uses TRBV11-2 with TRBJ2-1; no firm D call. CDR3 length equals 15 residues. CDR1 SGHAT and CDR2 FQNNGV come from the germline V gene. Deletions cut 4 bases from V and 10 bases from J, with 20 bases between. CDR3 sequence (DNA): TGTGCCAGCAGCTCGGACCGGACGACGTTTACGGAGCAGTTCTTC. Protein: CASSSDRTTFTEQFF. Drawing the rest from reference TRBV11-2 and TRBJ2-1, the complete variable domain is EAGVAQSPRYKIIEKRQSVAFWCNPISGHATLYWYQQILGQGPKLLIQFQNNGVVDDSQLPKDRFSAERLKGVDSTLKIQPAKLEDSAVYLCASSSDRTTFTEQFFGPGTRLTVL.

V and J are TRBV2 and TRBJ2-7; D possibly corresponds to TRBD1 (5 bases). CDR3 length: 13 residues. Germline V CDR1 and CDR2: SNHLY, FYNNEI. Trimming took off 6 bases at V and 4 bases at J, with 13 bases between the two ends. The CDR3: CASRGRVDYEQYF. The CDR3 coding sequence is TGTGCCAGCAGGGGCAGGGTAGATTACGAGCAGTACTTC.

The chain couples TRBV10-1 to TRBJ1-6, with D unclear. In germline, CDR1 is WNHNN, CDR2 SYGVQD (reference sequence). Trimming cost V 1 base and J 10 bases, with 14 bases left between them. The CDR3 extends over 15 amino acids. CDR3 nucleotide sequence: TGCGCCAGCAGTGAGTGGCCGGGTGGTGGCTCACCCCTCCACTTT. Translated, it gives CASSEWPGGGSPLHF.

CDR3: CASSQELQETQYF. As DNA, the CDR3 is TGCGCCAGCAGCCAAGAGCTCCAAGAGACCCAGTACTTC. The chain employs TRBV4-3 and TRBJ2-5; D is uncertain. The germline V gene has CDR1 LGHNA and CDR2 YSLEER. This CDR3 has 13 amino acids. V was clipped by 0 bases and J by 1 base, with 3 bases between them.

The genes are TRBV6-5 and TRBJ1-1; D possibly corresponds to TRBD1 (5 bases). The CDR3 extends over 15 amino acids. Looked up from germline, CDR1 is MNHEY and CDR2 is SVGAGI. With 2 bases removed from V and 1 base from J, the gap between germline ends came to 11 bases. The CDR3 is CASSYTRVENTEAFF. The CDR3 nucleotides read TGTGCCAGCAGTTACACCAGGGTAGAGAACACTGAAGCTTTCTTT.

This chain connects TRBV10-3 to TRBJ2-5, with TRBD2 matching over 13 bases. Germline V gene lookup returns CDR1 ENHRY and CDR2 SYGVKD. CDR3 length: 16 amino acids. The V gene end was trimmed by 6 bases and the J gene end by 5 bases; junction bases not matched to a gene: 9. Here the CDR3 DNA reads TGTGCCATCAGCCCACTCGGACTAGCGGGGGATGAGACCCAGTACTTC. The encoded protein is CAISPLGLAGDETQYF.

The V call is TRBV6-1, the J call TRBJ1-3, with D hard to call. CDR1 and CDR2 from the germline V gene are MNHNS and SASEGT. The CDR3 runs 13 residues. Trimming cost V 5 bases and J 1 base, with 6 bases left between them. CDR3: CASSLQSGNTIYF. In DNA form, the CDR3 reads TGTGCCAGCAGTTTGCAGTCTGGAAACACCATATATTTT.

The V and J genes are TRBV28 and TRBJ1-5, with a weak D call TRBD1 (5 bases). The CDR3 has 15 amino acids. With 3 bases removed from V and 4 bases from J, the gap between germline ends came to 13 bases. Per germline, CDR1 MDHEN and CDR2 SYDVKM. As DNA, the CDR3 is TGTGCCAGCAGTTTTGGTCAGGGTTTGAATCAGCCCCAGCATTTT. Amino acids: CASSFGQGLNQPQHF.

The rearrangement links TRBV6-6 to TRBJ1-2; no reliable D call. This CDR3 region has 14 residues. From germline, CDR1 is MNHNY and CDR2 SVGAGI (reference sequence). The V end lost 1 base, the J end lost 8 bases, and 14 bases lay between the germline ends. The CDR3 is CASSYLGLREGYTF. CDR3 nucleotides: TGTGCCAGCAGTTACTTGGGCCTTCGGGAGGGCTACACCTTC.

The chain combines TRBV6-6 with TRBJ2-5; tentative D call: TRBD2 (7 bases). Trimming took 2 bases from V and 5 from J, leaving 9 bases between them. This CDR3 contains 13 residues. The germline CDR1 and CDR2 sequences are MNHNY and SVGAGI (reference sequence). The CDR3 here is CASSYKGGETQYF. As DNA, the CDR3 is TGTGCCAGCAGTTACAAGGGGGGGGAGACCCAGTACTTC.